These T cell receptor beta chains were read from a single sample in a study of T cell responses to AZD1222 COVID-19 vaccine. Here immunoSEQ multiplex PCR was the method, and the copy in TCRdb shows in-frame clones only, minus some. Among around 120,000 clones listed, more than 90% were seen once. The specimen comprised peripheral blood, sampled 28 days after the second AZD1222 dose. All receptors come from an adult who received the AZD1222 COVID-19 vaccine. Both conserved end residues are part of each CDR3. The D gene is left open where the match is weak. Expanded clones get a size class; other rows say once, few or many, or leave the size out.

CDR3aa: CASSHAPDRVGSPLHF; CDR3nt: TGTGCCAGCAGCCACGCCCCCGACAGGGTCGGCTCACCCCTCCACTTT; v_gene: TRBV6-6; abundance: NA; j_gene: TRBJ1-6; d_gene: TRBD1
CDR3aa: CASSPGLTARNEQFF; CDR3nt: TGTGCCAGCTCACCAGGCCTCACGGCTCGCAATGAGCAGTTCTTC; v_gene: TRBV18; abundance: NA; j_gene: TRBJ2-1; d_gene: NA
CDR3aa: CASSPDSRSPLHF; CDR3nt: TGTGCCAGCTCACCGGACAGTAGGTCACCCCTCCACTTT; v_gene: TRBV18; abundance: NA; j_gene: TRBJ1-6; d_gene: NA
CDR3aa: CASSPRTDVATNEKLFF; CDR3nt: TGTGCCAGCTCACCAAGAACAGACGTTGCAACTAATGAAAAACTGTTTTTT; v_gene: TRBV18; abundance: NA; j_gene: TRBJ1-4; d_gene: NA
CDR3aa: CASSYGRTEAFF; CDR3nt: TGCGCCAGCAGCTATGGAAGAACTGAAGCTTTCTTT; v_gene: TRBV5-1; abundance: NA; j_gene: TRBJ1-1; d_gene: NA
CDR3aa: CASSSNDRPNYGYTF; CDR3nt: TGTGCCAGCAGCTCAAACGACAGGCCCAACTATGGCTACACCTTC; v_gene: TRBV11-2; abundance: NA; j_gene: TRBJ1-2; d_gene: NA
CDR3aa: CAWSVRARSNQPQHF; CDR3nt: TGTGCCTGGAGTGTGAGGGCCCGGAGCAATCAGCCCCAGCATTTT; v_gene: TRBV30; abundance: NA; j_gene: TRBJ1-5; d_gene: NA
CDR3aa: CASSPRWDRGPGWSGSGNTIYF; CDR3nt: TGTGCCAGCTCACCACGGTGGGACAGGGGACCGGGATGGAGTGGCTCTGGAAACACCATATATTTT; v_gene: TRBV18; abundance: once; j_gene: TRBJ1-3; d_gene: TRBD1
CDR3aa: CASRRKVAAGQETQYF; CDR3nt: TGTGCCAGCAGGCGTAAGGTGGCAGCGGGACAAGAGACCCAGTACTTC; v_gene: TRBV27; abundance: NA; j_gene: TRBJ2-5; d_gene: TRBD2
CDR3aa: CASRLDGTANTEAFF; CDR3nt: TGCGCCAGCAGGTTGGACGGGACGGCCAACACTGAAGCTTTCTTT; v_gene: TRBV5-1; abundance: NA; j_gene: TRBJ1-1; d_gene: NA
CDR3aa: CASSPGGDSPLHF; CDR3nt: TGTGCCAGTAGCCCAGGGGGGGATTCACCCCTCCACTTT; v_gene: TRBV19; abundance: NA; j_gene: TRBJ1-6; d_gene: TRBD1
CDR3aa: CARNCSGGLYEQYF; CDR3nt: TGTGCCAGGAACTGTAGCGGGGGGCTCTACGAGCAGTACTTC; v_gene: TRBV19; abundance: NA; j_gene: TRBJ2-7; d_gene: TRBD2
CDR3aa: CASSPAGYPYEQYF; CDR3nt: TGTGCCAGCTCACCCGCGGGTTACCCCTACGAGCAGTACTTC; v_gene: TRBV18; abundance: once; j_gene: TRBJ2-7; d_gene: NA
CDR3aa: CASSPKGRWLNTEAFF; CDR3nt: TGTGCCAGCAGCCCAAAGGGCCGATGGTTGAACACTGAAGCTTTCTTT; v_gene: TRBV2; abundance: NA; j_gene: TRBJ1-1; d_gene: NA
CDR3aa: CASSLDGMGVRKETQYF; CDR3nt: TGTGCCAGCAGCTTAGATGGGATGGGGGTGAGGAAAGAGACCCAGTACTTC; v_gene: TRBV11-2; abundance: NA; j_gene: TRBJ2-5; d_gene: NA
CDR3aa: CASSPRDRYNEQFF; CDR3nt: TGTGCCAGTAGTCCAAGGGACAGATACAATGAGCAGTTCTTC; v_gene: TRBV19; abundance: NA; j_gene: TRBJ2-1; d_gene: TRBD1
CDR3aa: CASSSNGFGEQYF; CDR3nt: TGTGCCAGCAGCTCGAACGGGTTCGGCGAGCAGTACTTC; v_gene: TRBV5-8; abundance: NA; j_gene: TRBJ2-7; d_gene: NA
CDR3aa: CASSLVPLAGGPDTQYF; CDR3nt: TGTGCCAGCAGCTTGGTTCCACTAGCGGGAGGCCCAGATACGCAGTATTTT; v_gene: TRBV11-2; abundance: NA; j_gene: TRBJ2-3; d_gene: TRBD2
CDR3aa: CASSVYHSYNEQFF; CDR3nt: TGTGCCAGCAGCGTCTACCACTCCTACAATGAGCAGTTCTTC; v_gene: TRBV9; abundance: NA; j_gene: TRBJ2-1; d_gene: NA
CDR3aa: CASSPTWGGGGNEQFF; CDR3nt: TGTGCCAGCAGCCCAACCTGGGGCGGGGGAGGGAATGAGCAGTTCTTC; v_gene: TRBV7-3; abundance: NA; j_gene: TRBJ2-1; d_gene: TRBD2
CDR3aa: CASSERYEQFF; CDR3nt: TGTGCCAGCAGTGAAAGGTATGAGCAGTTCTTC; v_gene: TRBV2; abundance: NA; j_gene: TRBJ2-1; d_gene: NA
CDR3aa: CASSLSSPRRTEAFF; CDR3nt: TGTGCCAGCAGCTTGAGCAGCCCCAGGAGGACTGAAGCTTTCTTT; v_gene: TRBV5-5; abundance: NA; j_gene: TRBJ1-1; d_gene: NA
CDR3aa: CASSLGQFVAKNIQYF; CDR3nt: TGTGCCAGCAGCTTAGGACAGTTCGTAGCCAAAAACATTCAGTACTTC; v_gene: TRBV11-3; abundance: once; j_gene: TRBJ2-4; d_gene: NA
CDR3aa: CASSLGGAGAYTGELFF; CDR3nt: TGTGCCAGCAGCTTAGGAGGAGCGGGGGCCTACACCGGGGAGCTGTTTTTT; v_gene: TRBV7-2; abundance: NA; j_gene: TRBJ2-2; d_gene: TRBD2
CDR3aa: CASSFGGHSYEQYF; CDR3nt: TGTGCCAGCAGCTTTGGAGGCCACTCCTACGAGCAGTACTTC; v_gene: TRBV11-2; abundance: NA; j_gene: TRBJ2-7; d_gene: NA
CDR3aa: CASSTPVFLGYTF; CDR3nt: TGTGCCAGTAGTACCCCGGTCTTTCTTGGCTACACCTTC; v_gene: TRBV19; abundance: once; j_gene: TRBJ1-2; d_gene: NA
CDR3aa: CASSLRDSTYEQYF; CDR3nt: TGTGCCAGCTCACTCCGGGACAGCACCTACGAGCAGTACTTC; v_gene: TRBV18; abundance: NA; j_gene: TRBJ2-7; d_gene: TRBD1
CDR3aa: CASSETGQSEKLFF; CDR3nt: TGTGCCAGCAGCGAAACCGGACAGAGTGAAAAACTGTTTTTT; v_gene: TRBV7-9; abundance: NA; j_gene: TRBJ1-4; d_gene: NA
CDR3aa: CASSSSSGANVLTF; CDR3nt: TGTGCCAGCAGTTCGAGCTCTGGGGCCAACGTCCTGACTTTC; v_gene: TRBV28; abundance: NA; j_gene: TRBJ2-6; d_gene: NA
CDR3aa: CASSSHGSGNTIYF; CDR3nt: TGTGCCAGCAGCAGTCATGGTTCTGGAAACACCATATATTTT; v_gene: TRBV7-8; abundance: NA; j_gene: TRBJ1-3; d_gene: NA
CDR3aa: CASSPTANSGRAGMQYF; CDR3nt: TGTGCCAGCAGCCCCACCGCCAATAGCGGGAGGGCCGGTATGCAGTACTTC; v_gene: TRBV7-2; abundance: NA; j_gene: TRBJ2-7; d_gene: TRBD2